This T cell receptor beta chain was sequenced during a study of T cells after yellow fever vaccination. Study-wide results and caveats: Abundant bulk-derived clonotypes could contaminate FACS-sorted repertoires.

A process of 5'RACE template switching, which added a universal primer site and UMIs, was used to make TCR cDNA. Each CDR3 protein gets one entry after TCRdb re-called the 5' RACE reads with MiXCR. The sample yields approximately 240,000 distinct CDR3 sequences, roughly 3.5% seen once. This clonotype was observed many times. What it recognizes is unknown. Germline lookup yields CDR1 MNHEY and CDR2 SVGEGT. V trimming: 2 bases; J trimming: 0 bases; junction bases outside the gene matches: 2. This CDR3 is built from 15 residues. Sequencing used PBMCs, obtained 15 days after the yellow fever booster vaccination. This sequence was found in a man aged 18 to 35 who received the YFV17D yellow fever vaccine. The chain carries TRBV6-2 or TRBV6-3 and TRBJ2-3; 7 bases are a match to TRBD2. This chain's CDR3 is CASSYGLESTDTQYF. CDR3 in DNA: TGTGCCAGCAGTTACGGACTAGAAAGCACAGATACGCAGTATTTT.